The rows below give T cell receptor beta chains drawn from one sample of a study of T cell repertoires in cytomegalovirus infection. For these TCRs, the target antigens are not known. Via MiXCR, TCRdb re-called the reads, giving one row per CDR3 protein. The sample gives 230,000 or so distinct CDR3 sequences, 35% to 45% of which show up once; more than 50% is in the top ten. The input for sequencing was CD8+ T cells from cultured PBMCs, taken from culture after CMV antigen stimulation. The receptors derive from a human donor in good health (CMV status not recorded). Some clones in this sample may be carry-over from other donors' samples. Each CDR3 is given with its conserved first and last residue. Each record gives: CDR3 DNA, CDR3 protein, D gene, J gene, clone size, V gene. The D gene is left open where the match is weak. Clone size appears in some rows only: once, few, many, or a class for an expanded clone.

TGTGCCAGCAGTTCGTCCATCAGGGGTATGTTGAACACTGAAGCTTTCTTT | CASSSSIRGMLNTEAFF | . | TRBJ1-1 | . | TRBV28
TGTGCAAGCAGCAGAACATCCTATGGAAACACCATATATTTT | CASSRTSYGNTIYF | . | TRBJ1-3 | . | TRBV7-8
TGTGCCAGCAGCCCCTTCGGTCTAGCGGGAGGCGAGCAGTACTTC | CASSPFGLAGGEQYF | TRBD2 | TRBJ2-7 | few | TRBV7-2
TGTGCCAGACCCCCGGGACACAACTATGGCTACACCTTC | CARPPGHNYGYTF | . | TRBJ1-2 | . | TRBV2
TGTGCCAGCAGCCAAGCGCTAGCGGGGGGCGGGGATGAGCAGTTCTTC | CASSQALAGGGDEQFF | TRBD2 | TRBJ2-1 | few | TRBV4-1
TGTGCCAGCAGCCCACCGGGACAGGGAGGCGAAAAACTGTTTTTT | CASSPPGQGGEKLFF | TRBD1 | TRBJ1-4 | few | TRBV7-9
TGTGCCAGCAGCCAAGTAAGAAAGCGGTTTAGCACAGATACGCAGTATTTT | CASSQVRKRFSTDTQYF | . | TRBJ2-3 | . | TRBV3-1
TGCGCCAGCAGCGGGAAGGGACAGGGTAGCTATGAGCAGTTCTTC | CASSGKGQGSYEQFF | TRBD1 | TRBJ2-1 | few | TRBV5-1
TGTGCCAGCAGCTTAGGGAGGGGTTATGAAAAACTGTTTTTT | CASSLGRGYEKLFF | . | TRBJ1-4 | few | TRBV7-8
TGTGCCAGCAGTTCTAAGTTAAAGGGTACGCAGTATTTT | CASSSKLKGTQYF | . | TRBJ2-3 | . | TRBV7-7
TGTGCCAGCAGCTTAATTGGGTCTAGCGGGAGAGCTAGCACAGATACGCAGTATTTT | CASSLIGSSGRASTDTQYF | TRBD2 | TRBJ2-3 | . | TRBV7-2
TGTGCCAGCAGCAGTCTAGCGGATCCAAGGGGCACAGATACGCAGTATTTT | CASSSLADPRGTDTQYF | TRBD2 | TRBJ2-3 | . | TRBV28
TGTGCCAGCAGCACCCGGGACAGGGGATACTTC | CASSTRDRGYF | TRBD1 | TRBJ2-5 | . | TRBV7-6
TGTGCCAGCAGCTTAAACGTAGGGGGGAGGAACGAGCAGTACTTC | CASSLNVGGRNEQYF | . | TRBJ2-7 | . | TRBV11-2
TGTGCCAGCAGCCCCCGGACGGGCTCGGAAAAACTGTTTTTT | CASSPRTGSEKLFF | . | TRBJ1-4 | few | TRBV14
TGTGCCATCAGTGACCCTGGACTAGCGGGAGAGGCAGATACGCAGTATTTT | CAISDPGLAGEADTQYF | TRBD2 | TRBJ2-3 | few | TRBV10-3
TGTGCCATCAGTGAGGGACGGCCAATGAACACTGAAGCTTTCTTT | CAISEGRPMNTEAFF | . | TRBJ1-1 | few | TRBV10-3
TGTGCCAGCACGGAGCGAGGAGATGAGCAGTTCTTC | CASTERGDEQFF | . | TRBJ2-1 | few | TRBV2
TGTGCCAGCAACGGTCAGCCCCAGCATTTT | CASNGQPQHF | . | TRBJ1-5 | . | TRBV27
TGTGCCAGCAGTGAATTAGCGGGGGGGCACAATGAGCAGGTCTTC | CASSELAGGHNEQVF | TRBD2 | TRBJ2-1 | . | TRBV6-1
TGTGCCAGCAGTTACCCGCTTCGCGCGGGGGAAAACACCGGGGAGCTGTTTTTT | CASSYPLRAGENTGELFF | TRBD2 | TRBJ2-2 | . | TRBV6-1
TGCGCCAGCAGCTTGGACGACAGCAACTATGGCTACACCTTC | CASSLDDSNYGYTF | . | TRBJ1-2 | . | TRBV5-1
TGTGCCAGCACCGATGGACTAGCGGGATCCTACAATGAGCAGTTCTTC | CASTDGLAGSYNEQFF | TRBD2 | TRBJ2-1 | . | TRBV27
TGTGCCAGCAGCTTAGAGTCCGGGTTCAATCAGCCCCAGCATTTT | CASSLESGFNQPQHF | . | TRBJ1-5 | . | TRBV7-9
TGTGCCAGCAGCCAAGATCGGGCTAACTACGAGCAGTACTTC | CASSQDRANYEQYF | . | TRBJ2-7 | few | TRBV4-2
TGTGCCAGCTCCGTCGGGAGGACCGGGGAGCTGTTTTTT | CASSVGRTGELFF | TRBD2 | TRBJ2-2 | few | TRBV28
TGTGCCAGCAGCTTAGTGGGGATGAACACTGAAGCTTTCTTT | CASSLVGMNTEAFF | . | TRBJ1-1 | . | TRBV7-9
TGTGCCAGCAGTTACGGGCTCCTCGGGGAGCTGTTTTTT | CASSYGLLGELFF | . | TRBJ2-2 | few | TRBV6-2/TRBV6-3
TGTGCCAGCAGCTCCAGTTACCTAGCGGACGAGCAGTACTTC | CASSSSYLADEQYF | TRBD2 | TRBJ2-7 | few | TRBV7-9
TGTGCCAGCAGATCAGGGGGCGGGGACGCCTGGGGCGAGCAGTACTTC | CASRSGGGDAWGEQYF | TRBD1 | TRBJ2-7 | . | TRBV7-9
TGTGCCAGCAGCTTAGGGTCGAGCTCCGGGGAGCTGTTTTTT | CASSLGSSSGELFF | . | TRBJ2-2 | . | TRBV7-6
TGTGCCAGCAGCCCGACTAGCGGAGCTAGCACAGATACGCAGTATTTT | CASSPTSGASTDTQYF | TRBD2 | TRBJ2-3 | . | TRBV5-6
TGTGCCAGCAGCTTAGCGCTGGAGACCCAGTACTTC | CASSLALETQYF | . | TRBJ2-5 | once | TRBV7-9
TGTGCCAGCAGTATCGGGACAGGATCCTACGAGCAGTACTTC | CASSIGTGSYEQYF | TRBD1 | TRBJ2-7 | . | TRBV27
TGTGCCAGCAGTAAACAGGGATCCTATAATTCACCCCTCCACTTT | CASSKQGSYNSPLHF | . | TRBJ1-6 | . | TRBV27
TGTGCAGCGACAGGAGATCCTAACTATGGCTACACCTTC | CAATGDPNYGYTF | . | TRBJ1-2 | few | TRBV7-2
TGTGCCAGCAGTTTCGCCAGGGATAGCAATCAGCCCCAGCATTTT | CASSFARDSNQPQHF | . | TRBJ1-5 | . | TRBV27
TGCGCCAGCAGGGACAGGGATGAAAAACTGTTTTTT | CASRDRDEKLFF | TRBD1 | TRBJ1-4 | many | TRBV5-1
TGTGCCAGCAGTCTGGGTCACAAAGCTTTCTTT | CASSLGHKAFF | . | TRBJ1-1 | . | TRBV27
TGTGCCAGCAGCTCGGACAGGGAGAGCTCCTATAATTCACCCCTCCACTTT | CASSSDRESSYNSPLHF | TRBD1 | TRBJ1-6 | few | TRBV7-6
TGTGCCAGCAGTTTTCAGGTGAACACTGAAGCTTTCTTT | CASSFQVNTEAFF | . | TRBJ1-1 | . | TRBV28